One T cell receptor (beta chain) is described in this entry. This clone's antigen is unknown. No base quality information exists; no much larger clone differs at one position. The data were taken from a study of T cell responses to AZD1222 COVID-19 vaccine (dated by TCRdb to the early 2020s). Regarding the research as a whole: AZD1222 recipients with second doses at about 4 weeks or about 12 weeks were pooled, because spike-specific TCR depth and breadth did not differ between schedules. A total of approximately 240 trial participants underwent TCR sequencing, of whom 200 to 220 received two doses of AZD1222 and roughly 25 received two doses of the MenACWY control vaccine. Trial participants were enrolled by age into subgroups of 18-55, 56-69 and 70-plus years, and around 150, 29 and 61 TCR-sequenced participants, respectively, were included in these subgroups.

Study-wide conclusions, independent of this receptor: In the small 56-69-year group, the increase in depth fell short of significance, most likely because of low power. No day 14 peak-response samples were available, so repertoires were characterized only after the peak T cell response. Nearly half of unique spike-specific TCRs reportedly recognized epitopes outside regions mutated in the B.1.351 and B.1.1.7 variants. The vaccine-associated CD4 TCRs covered the entire spike protein, and the dominant responses fell in regions 160-218 and 743-854. After two AZD1222 doses, both the breadth and the depth of spike-specific TCRs were significantly higher than at day 0 and than in MenACWY recipients. Participants were mostly white British and included more females than males, and it was suggested by the authors that clonal diversity may have been underestimated. Only a handful of AZD1222 recipients were SARS-CoV-2 seropositive at baseline, limiting conclusions about previously exposed vaccinees.

As encoded in the germline V gene, CDR1 is LGHNA while CDR2 is YNFKEQ. Counted from cysteine to phenylalanine, this CDR3 has 16 amino acids. The CDR3 DNA has 48 bases and is translated from base 1. V is trimmed back by 3 bases and J by 1 base, and the junction contains 3 bases that no gene match accounts for. Per the publication, the time point label means: baseline before first vaccination. The vaccinee samples were drawn from two UK trials, COV001 and COV002, one of which was a single-blind randomized controlled phase 2/3 trial testing AZD1222 (ChAdOx1 nCoV-19) in healthy adults. Trial participant PBMC samples were collected at day 0 and day 28 after the second dose for TCRbeta chain sequencing. The CDR3 regions of human TCRbeta chains were analyzed by immunosequencing. The authors' analysis ran thus. TCRs in the repertoires were matched against a reference library of SARS-CoV-2-specific TCRs that had been generated with the MIRA antigen-specificity platform. Breadth was defined as the fraction of unique TCRs that were SARS-CoV-2-associated. Depth was defined as the fraction of total T cells that were SARS-CoV-2-associated. Each spike-specific TCR was assigned to its reactive spike region and to a CD4 or CD8 class using the MIRA data. Log10-transformed breadth and depth values were compared by one-way ANOVA with Sidak's multiple comparisons tests. TCRdb obtained this table from immuneACCESS and retained in-frame rearrangements with V and J assigned. These tables miss some clones; where compared with another copy, unresolved V genes account for less than half of the shortfall, and the remainder is unexplained. The DNA was the basis for D and trimming; V, J and clone size are from that table. This sample is represented by about 130,000 clones; roughly 93% of them were singletons. Roughly 6.6% of the sample belongs to the ten largest clones.

The sample in question was peripheral blood, obtained on day 0 of AZD1222 vaccination. Here the chain combines TRBV4-2 and TRBJ2-2; TRBD1 fits 9 bases in the junction. This TCR came from an adult in good health. The CDR3 sequence is CASSHLTGGNTGELFF. In nucleotides, the sequence is TGTGCCAGCAGCCATTTGACAGGGGGGAACACCGGGGAGCTGTTTTTT.